This TCR beta chain appears in the sequencing data of a study of Ad26.COV2.S vaccination and SARS-CoV-2 variants. Study observations and caveats: Spike-specific TCR breadth was greater after Ad26.COV2.S than placebo.

TCRdb's table, derived via immunoSEQ multiplex PCR, lists solely in-frame clones and lacks some. The table records under 250,000 clones, about 83% of them present only once. A word on this clone: Its antigen is still unknown.

Treatment specified: some 20 received Ad26.COV2.S at low or high dose, single or two shots; 5 received placebo; per-sample allocation not given. Specimens were obtained on day 63 following the first vaccine or placebo injection. The receptor's source is a person between 18 and 59 years old who received the Ad26.COV2.S COVID-19 vaccine or a placebo. Sample: peripheral blood, taken in a trial of Ad26.COV2.S vaccine versus placebo.

The CDR3 loop is CASSRQDPGTQYF. CDR3 nucleotides: TGTGCCAGCAGTCGACAGGACCCCGGGACCCAGTACTTC. The V and J genes are TRBV6-6 and TRBJ2-5, with a tentative D call TRBD1 (6 bases). The ends were cut back, 5 bases at V and 7 bases at J, with 14 bases in the middle. Germline lookup yields CDR1 MNHNY and CDR2 SVGAGI (reference sequence). The CDR3 runs 13 residues.